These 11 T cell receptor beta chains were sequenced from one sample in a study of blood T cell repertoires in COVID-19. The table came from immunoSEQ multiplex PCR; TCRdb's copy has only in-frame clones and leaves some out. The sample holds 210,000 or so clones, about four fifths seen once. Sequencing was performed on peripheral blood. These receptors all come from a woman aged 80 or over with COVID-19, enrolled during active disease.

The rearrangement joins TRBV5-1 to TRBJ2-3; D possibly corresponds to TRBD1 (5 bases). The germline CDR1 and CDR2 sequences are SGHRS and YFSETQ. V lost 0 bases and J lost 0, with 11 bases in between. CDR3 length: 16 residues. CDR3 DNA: TGCGCCAGCAGCTTGGGAACAGGACGTAGCACAGATACGCAGTATTTT. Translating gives CASSLGTGRSTDTQYF.

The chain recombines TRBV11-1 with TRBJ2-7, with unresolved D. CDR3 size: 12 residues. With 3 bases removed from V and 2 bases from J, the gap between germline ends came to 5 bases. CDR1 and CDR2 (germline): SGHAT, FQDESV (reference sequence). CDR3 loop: CASSLAAYEQYF. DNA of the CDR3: TGTGCCAGCAGCTTGGCCGCCTACGAGCAGTACTTC. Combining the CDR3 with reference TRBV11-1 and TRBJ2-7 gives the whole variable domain EAEVAQSPRYKITEKSQAVAFWCDPISGHATLYWYRQILGQGPELLVQFQDESVVDDSQLPKDRFSAERLKGVDSTLKIQPAELGDSAMYLCASSLAAYEQYFGPGTRLTVT.

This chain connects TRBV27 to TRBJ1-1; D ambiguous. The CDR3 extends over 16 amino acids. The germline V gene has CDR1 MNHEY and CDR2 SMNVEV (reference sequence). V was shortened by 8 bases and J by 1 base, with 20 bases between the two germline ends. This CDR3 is CASRLTGFLPNTEAFF. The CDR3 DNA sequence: TGTGCCAGCCGTCTTACGGGATTCCTGCCGAACACTGAAGCTTTCTTT.

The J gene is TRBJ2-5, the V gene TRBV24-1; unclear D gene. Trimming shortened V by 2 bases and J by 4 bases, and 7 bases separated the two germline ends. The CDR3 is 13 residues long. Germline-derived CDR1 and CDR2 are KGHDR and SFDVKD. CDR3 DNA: TGTGCCACCAGTGATTCTGTGGCAGAGACCCAGTACTTC. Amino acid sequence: CATSDSVAETQYF.

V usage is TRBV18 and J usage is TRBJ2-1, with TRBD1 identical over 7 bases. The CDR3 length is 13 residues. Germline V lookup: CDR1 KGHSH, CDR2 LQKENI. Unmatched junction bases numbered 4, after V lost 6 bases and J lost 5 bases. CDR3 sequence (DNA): TGTGCCAGCTCCCCCGGACAGGACAATGAGCAGTTCTTC. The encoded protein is CASSPGQDNEQFF.

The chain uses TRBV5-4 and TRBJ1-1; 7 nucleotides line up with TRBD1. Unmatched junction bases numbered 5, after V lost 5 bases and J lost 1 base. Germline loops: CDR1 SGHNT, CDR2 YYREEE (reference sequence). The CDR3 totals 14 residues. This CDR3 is CASSQDRANTEAFF. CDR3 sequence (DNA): TGTGCCAGCAGTCAAGACAGGGCGAACACTGAAGCTTTCTTT.

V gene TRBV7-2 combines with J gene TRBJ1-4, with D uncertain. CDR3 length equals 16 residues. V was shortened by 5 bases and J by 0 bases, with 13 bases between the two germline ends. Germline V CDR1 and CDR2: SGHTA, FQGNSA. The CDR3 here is CASSARALATNEKLFF. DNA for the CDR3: TGTGCCAGCAGCGCCCGGGCACTAGCAACTAATGAAAAACTGTTTTTT.

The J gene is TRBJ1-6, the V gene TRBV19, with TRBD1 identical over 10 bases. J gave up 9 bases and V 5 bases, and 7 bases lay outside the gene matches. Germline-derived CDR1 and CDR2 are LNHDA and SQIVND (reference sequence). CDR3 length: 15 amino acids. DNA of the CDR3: TGTGCCAGTAGTCTGTCCCGGGACAGGGGTTCACCCCTCCACTTT. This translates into CASSLSRDRGSPLHF.

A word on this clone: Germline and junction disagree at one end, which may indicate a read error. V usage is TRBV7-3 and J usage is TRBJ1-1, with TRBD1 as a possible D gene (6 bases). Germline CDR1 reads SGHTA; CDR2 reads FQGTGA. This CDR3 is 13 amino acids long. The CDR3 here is CASSRTGNSEAFF. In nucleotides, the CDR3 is TGTGCCAGCAGCCGAACAGGGAACTCTGAAGCTTTCTTT.

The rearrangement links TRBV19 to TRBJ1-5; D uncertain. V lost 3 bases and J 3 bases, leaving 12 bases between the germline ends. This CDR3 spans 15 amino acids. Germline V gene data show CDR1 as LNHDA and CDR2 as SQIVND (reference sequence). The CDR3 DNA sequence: TGTGCCAGTAGTATCGCTTGGGCCCCCAATCAGCCCCAGCATTTT. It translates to CASSIAWAPNQPQHF.

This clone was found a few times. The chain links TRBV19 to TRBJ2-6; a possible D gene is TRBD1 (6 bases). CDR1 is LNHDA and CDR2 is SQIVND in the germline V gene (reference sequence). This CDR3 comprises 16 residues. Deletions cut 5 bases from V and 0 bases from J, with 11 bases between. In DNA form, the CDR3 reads TGTGCCAGTAGTCCCCCACAGGGCTCTGGGGCCAACGTCCTGACTTTC. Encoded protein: CASSPPQGSGANVLTF. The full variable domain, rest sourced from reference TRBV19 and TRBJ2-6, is DGGITQSPKYLFRKEGQNVTLSCEQNLNHDAMYWYRQDPGQGLRLIYYSQIVNDFQKGDIAEGYSVSREKKESFPLTVTSAQKNPTAFYLCASSPPQGSGANVLTFGAGSRLTVL.